This T cell receptor beta chain was captured by sequencing in a study of CD8+ T cells in alopecia areata listed by TCRdb under 2018. In the study overall: The treated patients, all with moderate-to-severe alopecia areata, were enrolled in an open-label pilot trial of oral tofacitinib given at 5 to 10 mg twice daily. Patients stayed on tofacitinib for 6 to 18 months and then had 6 months of follow-up off drug so that delayed response and recurrence could be assessed. In treated patients, disease severity was measured using the SALT score, which gives the percentage of scalp surface area affected. The study used high-throughput TCRbeta sequencing to examine T cell clonal expansion in alopecia areata, in both the C3H/HeJ mouse model and human patients. Human TCRbeta sequencing covered scalp tissue and sorted CD4+ and CD8+ peripheral blood T cells from patchy and totalis/universalis alopecia areata patients and healthy controls. Biopsies were taken from tofacitinib-treated patients at baseline and at 4 and 24 weeks of treatment, and a later scalp biopsy was taken in several of the tofacitinib-treated patients. Scalp clonality was compared among normal scalp (n=4), patchy alopecia areata scalp (n=8), and alopecia totalis/universalis scalp (n=8). RNA came from the PAXgene miRNA kit for fixed scalp, the miRNeasy kit for PBMCs, and the RNeasy kit for mouse skin. TCRbeta CDR3 regions were amplified by immunoSEQ multiplex PCR using 35 Vbeta forward and 13 Jbeta reverse primers. What the research found in general, with its limitations: The treated cohort was small, with a single nonresponder, so links between baseline CD8+ expansion and response need larger studies. During tofacitinib treatment, many expanded lesional clones stuck around in both scalp and blood, and this persistence may partly explain why relapse happens after treatment is stopped. Scalp clonality and the number of expanded CD8+ clones among the top 100 scalp clones were significantly decreased by tofacitinib. Shared TCR sequences between patients were less evident than in mice, which may be partly attributable to HLA diversity in the patient population. Unlike mouse skin, which is dominated by gammadelta T cells, normal human skin has resident alphabeta T cells that are also sequenced, and this complicates analysis of the scalp TCR repertoire. Compared with normal scalp, lesional scalp, particularly in alopecia totalis/universalis, had higher clonality and more expanded CD8+ clones, which suggests antigenic drive.

From its cysteine to its phenylalanine, the CDR3 spans 14 amino acids. The entry retains the CDR3 DNA only, 42 bases that are in frame from base 1. The germline V gene encodes CDR1 MNHEY and CDR2 SMNVEV (reference sequence). Trimming removed 6 bases from V and 1 base from J, leaving 12 bases between the germline ends. What this sample's time point label stands for: about 4 weeks on oral tofacitinib. The meaning of the sample's treatment or condition label: oral pan-JAK inhibitor, 5-10 mg twice daily. Peripheral blood and lesional scalp punch biopsies were obtained from patients with alopecia areata. PBMCs were isolated by density centrifugation and stained for CD3, CD4 and CD8, and CD4+ and CD8+ T cells were sorted on a FACSAria. Comments on this clone: Its antigen has not been determined. Per-base qualities were not stored, and no clone one base away is much larger.

The method was the immunoSEQ multiplex PCR assay. For TCR sequencing, RNA was extracted from every sample and reverse transcribed into cDNA to serve as template. SuperScript III was used to make first-strand cDNA, primed with a 2:1 mix of oligo-dT and random hexamers. A synthetic immune receptor repertoire was used to gauge amplification bias, and whatever bias remained was removed computationally. Per the source publication's procedure: After raw reads were preprocessed to remove errors, the CDR3 was defined following IMGT conventions as running from the conserved cysteine to phenylalanine. Clonality was computed by normalizing Shannon entropy by log2 of the number of productive unique TCRs and subtracting the result from 1. Whether scalp clones were CD4 or CD8 was inferred by matching scalp TCRbeta sequences against CD4 and CD8 repertoires sorted from blood. TCRdb holds this immuneACCESS table with in-frame rearrangements only. Some clones are missing; in checked studies, unresolved V genes explain under half, and the rest has no known cause. The V and J calls and the clone size are those of that table, but D and trimming were determined from the DNA. For this sample there are 110,000 to 150,000 clones; approximately 80% appear just once. The ten largest clones add up to 20% to 30% of the sample.

The V and J genes are TRBV27 and TRBJ1-1, with no confidently assigned D gene. The clonotype comes from a human donor with alopecia areata. The sequenced sample was CD8+ T cells sorted from blood, obtained at week 4, from a patient treated with tofacitinib. The DNA sequence follows: TGTGCCAGCAGAAGTCCCCGGAGGAACACTGAAGCTTTCTTT. The resulting protein is CASRSPRRNTEAFF.